This T cell receptor (beta chain) is drawn from a study of T cells in Graves' hyperthyroidism and ophthalmopathy. The CDR3 contains 14 residues. Unmatched junction bases numbered 5, after V lost 1 base and J lost 2 bases. Per the germline V gene, CDR1 is SQVTM and CDR2 is ANQGSEA. RNA transcripts provided the source from which TCR beta CDR3 regions were amplified. Researchers ran a first-round RT-PCR on the TCR CDR3 using the HTBI primer set. Using its own MiXCR run on the multiplex PCR reads, TCRdb lists one record per CDR3 protein. The sample shows about 350,000 distinct CDR3 sequences, roughly 14% of them seen only once. On this clonotype: A much larger clone differs by one base, so this may be a read error.

This chain links TRBV29-1 with TRBJ2-7; 7 positions agree with TRBD1. This TCR derives from a woman in her 30s with Graves' hyperthyroidism. The material sequenced was blood. Here the CDR3 reads CSVEVGGVPYEQYF. In DNA form, the CDR3 reads TGCAGCGTTGAAGTAGGGGGCGTGCCCTACGAGCAGTACTTC.